This T cell receptor (beta chain) was sequenced in a study of CD8+ T cells in alopecia areata. Study-level results: Researchers report lesional scalp, most notably alopecia totalis/universalis, outstripped normal scalp in clonality.

This clone was detected a few times. Its antigen is unknown. Here the gene names and germline are mouse. The read comes to an end 3 residues before the CDR3 does, leaving the germline J gene to fill in the end. On the basis of CD4, CD8alpha, NKG2D, NKG2ACE and other markers, pooled cutaneous lymph node cells were sorted. As the sequencing template, cDNA was produced by extracting RNA and reverse transcribing it. TCRdb's table, derived via immunoSEQ multiplex PCR, lists solely in-frame clones and lacks some. This sample carries approximately 280,000 clones, none of them present only once. Per the germline V gene, CDR1 is LGHNA and CDR2 is YNLKQL (reference sequence). CDR3 length equals 16 residues. V lost 4 bases, J lost 3 bases, and 2 bases stayed unmatched.

Sequenced sample: CD4+ T cells sorted from a lymph node. This clonotype was obtained from a C3H/HeJ mouse with alopecia areata. MHC haplotype: H2-k. The chain joins TRBV5 to TRBJ1-6; 11 positions agree with TRBD1. Being an ORF, TRBJ1-6 has a function that is uncertain. CDR3 DNA, as far as it was read: TGTGCCAGCAGCCGCGGGACAGGGGGCTATAATTCGCCC. It codes for CASSRGTGGYNSP. The full-length CDR3 reads as CASSRGTGGYNSPLYF.